Below are 14 T cell receptor beta chains sequenced from a single sample in a study of T cells in localized non-small cell lung cancer (dated by TCRdb to the early 2020s). The protocol used for the library was the immunoSEQ multiplex PCR assay. TCRdb obtained this table from immuneACCESS and retained in-frame rearrangements with V and J assigned. These tables miss some clones; where compared with another copy, unresolved V genes account for less than half of the shortfall, and the remainder is unexplained. Across this sample there are approximately 60,000 clones, with about 90% seen only once. Of the sample, 1.5% to 2% falls within the top ten clones. The source was peripheral blood, collected before any cancer treatment. These receptors all stem from a woman aged 35 to 75 with stage I lung adenocarcinoma.

This chain connects TRBV5-6 to TRBJ1-2; possibly TRBD1 for D (6 bases). CDR1 is SGHDT, CDR2 YYEEEE, per germline. The ends were cut back, 4 bases at V and 4 bases at J, with 20 bases in the middle. CDR3 length equals 16 residues. The DNA for the CDR3 is TGTGCCAGCAGCCTGCGGACGGCCGGGGGCGTCTATGGCTACACCTTC. This sequence encodes CASSLRTAGGVYGYTF.

This clone has just a few counts. CDR3 DNA: TGTGCCAGCAGTTTGAGGTCACCCTACGAGCAGTACTTC. Encoded protein: CASSLRSPYEQYF. This chain joins TRBV28 and TRBJ2-7; D remains ambiguous. The germline V gene has CDR1 MDHEN and CDR2 SYDVKM. The CDR3 spans 13 residues. Between the trimmed V and J ends, which lost 3 bases and 2 bases, there was a span of 8 bases.

V and J are TRBV6-1 and TRBJ1-4, with D possibly being TRBD1 (5 bases). Germline V gene sequence: CDR1 MNHNS, CDR2 SASEGT. V lost 4 bases and J 3 bases, leaving 15 bases between the germline ends. The CDR3 length is 16 residues. The DNA for the CDR3 is TGTGCCAGCAGTGGGCTGTCAGGGTGGGCTAATGAAAAACTGTTTTTT. It encodes CASSGLSGWANEKLFF.

The chain joins TRBV6-5 to TRBJ1-2, with D possibly matching TRBD1 (6 bases). Trimming stripped 6 bases from V and 4 bases from J, with 9 bases between. In germline, CDR1 is MNHEY, CDR2 SVGAGI. The CDR3 is made up of 12 amino acids. Here the CDR3 reads CASSSDSYGYTF. The CDR3 bases are TGTGCCAGCAGCTCGGACAGCTATGGCTACACCTTC.

The genes are TRBV5-1 and TRBJ2-3; TRBD2 agrees at 15 bases. Germline lookup yields CDR1 SGHRS and CDR2 YFSETQ. The V gene end was trimmed by 3 bases and the J gene end by 4 bases; junction bases not matched to a gene: 3. The length of the CDR3 is 16 residues. The CDR3 reads CASSWGLAGGPDTQYF. The DNA of the CDR3 is TGCGCCAGCAGCTGGGGACTAGCGGGGGGCCCAGATACGCAGTATTTT.

The chain employs TRBV19 and TRBJ1-2; D gene ambiguous. This CDR3 is 13 amino acids long. The ends were cut back, 5 bases at V and 4 bases at J, with 11 bases in the middle. CDR1 and CDR2 from the germline V gene are LNHDA and SQIVND (reference sequence). CDR3 residues: CASSGQEGYGYTF. The CDR3, as DNA: TGTGCCAGTAGTGGCCAGGAGGGCTATGGCTACACCTTC.

The CDR3 bases are TGTGCCAGCAGTTTAAAGGGCAGTGGAACCGGGGAGCTGTTTTTT. This encodes CASSLKGSGTGELFF. This chain uses TRBV6-5 with TRBJ2-2, with D hard to call. V lost 4 bases, J lost 5 bases, and 14 bases lay in between. Germline loops: CDR1 MNHEY, CDR2 SVGAGI. The CDR3 is 15 residues long.

The rearrangement uses TRBV4-3 and TRBJ2-1; D gene unclear. Between the trimmed V and J ends, which lost 1 base and 0 bases, there was a span of 4 bases. The CDR3 spans 14 residues. Germline CDR1 is LGHNA and CDR2 is YSLEER. CDR3: CASSQGSSYNEQFF. In DNA, the CDR3 is TGCGCCAGCAGCCAAGGTAGCTCCTACAATGAGCAGTTCTTC.

This chain uses TRBV9 with TRBJ2-2; no firm D call. This CDR3 contains 13 residues. CDR1 and CDR2 from the germline V gene are SGDLS and YYNGEE. V dropped 0 bases and J dropped 6 bases, with 6 bases sitting between them. In DNA form, the CDR3 reads TGTGCCAGCAGCGTAGTTGTAGCCGGGGAGCTGTTTTTT. It is translated as CASSVVVAGELFF. Using reference TRBV9 and TRBJ2-2 for the parts outside the CDR3, the full variable domain is DSGVTQTPKHLITATGQRVTLRCSPRSGDLSVYWYQQSLDQGLQFLIQYYNGEERAKGNILERFSAQQFPDLHSELNLSSLELGDSALYFCASSVVVAGELFFGEGSRLTVL.

V gene TRBV29-1 combines with J gene TRBJ1-2, with 10 bases that match TRBD1. Germline V CDR1 and CDR2: SQVTM, ANQGSEA. The CDR3 consists of 12 residues. After removal of 6 bases from V and 5 bases from J, the junction contained 3 bases not matched to a gene. CDR3 in amino acids: CSVADRGYGYTF. CDR3 DNA: TGCAGCGTGGCGGACAGGGGGTATGGCTACACCTTC.

The chain joins TRBV11-2 to TRBJ2-3; D is uncertain. The CDR3 has 15 residues. Germline lookup yields CDR1 SGHAT and CDR2 FQNNGV. V was trimmed by 1 base and J by 3 bases, leaving 11 bases between them. In nucleotides, the CDR3 is TGTGCCAGCAGCTTAGTCACCCCAAGGACAGATACGCAGTATTTT. It is translated as CASSLVTPRTDTQYF.

The V gene is TRBV7-8, the J gene TRBJ2-7, with D unclear. Germline V gives CDR1 SGHVS, CDR2 FQNEAQ. V shed 1 base and J shed 3 bases, with 10 bases lying between them. The CDR3 has 14 residues. The CDR3 spells CASSLVGGNYEQYF. CDR3 DNA sequence: TGTGCCAGCAGCTTAGTAGGCGGAAACTACGAGCAGTACTTC.

The chain uses TRBV27 and TRBJ2-3, with 7 bases fitting TRBD2. V shed 3 bases, J shed 3 bases, and the junction held 0 bases outside the gene matches. This CDR3 comprises 13 residues. The germline CDR1 and CDR2 sequences are MNHEY and SMNVEV (reference sequence). The CDR3 is CASSLGGTDTQYF. The CDR3 region has the DNA TGTGCCAGCAGTTTGGGAGGGACAGATACGCAGTATTTT.

This chain links TRBV9 with TRBJ1-1; 7 positions match TRBD1. Germline assignment: CDR1 SGDLS and CDR2 YYNGEE. The V gene end was trimmed by 4 bases and the J gene end by 4 bases; junction bases not matched to a gene: 13. The CDR3 contains 16 residues. Written as DNA, the CDR3 is TGTGCCAGCAGCTCTGAGACAGGGCGGGAGCTCACTGAAGCTTTCTTT. Its translation: CASSSETGRELTEAFF.